The TCR beta chain under discussion was sequenced for a study of CD8 T cells in Susac syndrome (dated by TCRdb to the late 2010s). Study-wide context: The study used repertoire sequencing to test whether antigen drove CD8+ T cell activation and differentiation in Susac syndrome. Clonality of the CD8+ T cell repertoire was compared between over 10 healthy donors, approximately 14 Susac syndrome patients and under 16 multiple sclerosis patients. Summary of the overall study and its limitations: The number of individuals in the TCR sequencing and HLA analysis was recognized as being relatively small.

RNA was extracted using the RNeasy kit, and about 0.5 to 1 ug of the RNA was reverse transcribed with random hexamers. The immunoSEQ multiplex PCR assay, covering 54 Vbeta and 13 Jbeta segments, was used to amplify TCR beta CDR3 regions. Bias from PCR amplification was corrected by using a synthetic template baseline for primer optimization and for computational correction. Turning to the authors' computational methods: Reads were annotated to V, D and J genes according to IMGT and were analyzed with immunoSEQ Analyzer, with only productive sequences retained. To calculate clonality, Shannon entropy was normalized by log2 of the number of productive unique sequences and then subtracted from one. For each patient and control, public and private clones were evaluated among the 100 most prevalent clones. A clone was defined as Susac-specific if it was absent from the healthy and MS cohorts, from some 1,100 published viral clones and from other ImmuneACCESS disease sequences. TCRdb cleaned the public reads at Q25 with fastp, built clones with MiXCR and kept in-frame beta chains. Rows with one shared CDR3 protein collapse into an entry with the most common genes and DNA. V and J calls and clone size were set by TCRdb, not the authors. The sample records over 350,000 distinct CDR3 sequences, approximately 89% of which are singletons. 0.09% to 0.15% of the sample comes from the top ten.

Peripheral blood CD8+ and CD4+ T cells from healthy donors, Susac syndrome patients and multiple sclerosis patients were profiled using high-throughput TCR beta sequencing. Multiple sclerosis controls were treatment-naive patients with stable or active relapsing-remitting disease fulfilling revised McDonald criteria. Bulk CD8+ and CD4+ T cells were purified by magnetic negative isolation, while CD8+ TEMRA cells were enriched using FACS. Blood was collected in EDTA tubes and processed within 24 hours, with PBMCs isolated through density gradient centrifugation. PBMCs intended for TCR sequencing were frozen in liquid nitrogen and were later thawed in a 37 degrees C water bath. Purity of sorted or isolated CD4+, CD8+ and CD8+ TEMRA cells was at least 90%. CDR1 and CDR2 (MGHRA, YSYEKL) derive from the germline V gene. V lost 6 bases and J lost 7 bases; the stretch between them is 7 bases long. The CDR3 numbers 11 residues from cysteine through phenylalanine. Only the CDR3 portion is preserved as DNA: 33 bases, with reading frame beginning at the first base.

There are many counts of this clonotype. What antigen it recognizes has not been identified. Base qualities are not recorded, but no much larger clone differs from it by a single base. Here the chain combines TRBV4-1 and TRBJ2-1; TRBD1 might be the D gene, on 6 matching bases. The sequence was obtained from a human donor with multiple sclerosis. The sequenced sample was CD8+ T cells from PBMCs. DNA sequence: TGCGCCAGCAGTCAGGGGAATGAGCAGTTCTTC. Translated, this gives CASSQGNEQFF.